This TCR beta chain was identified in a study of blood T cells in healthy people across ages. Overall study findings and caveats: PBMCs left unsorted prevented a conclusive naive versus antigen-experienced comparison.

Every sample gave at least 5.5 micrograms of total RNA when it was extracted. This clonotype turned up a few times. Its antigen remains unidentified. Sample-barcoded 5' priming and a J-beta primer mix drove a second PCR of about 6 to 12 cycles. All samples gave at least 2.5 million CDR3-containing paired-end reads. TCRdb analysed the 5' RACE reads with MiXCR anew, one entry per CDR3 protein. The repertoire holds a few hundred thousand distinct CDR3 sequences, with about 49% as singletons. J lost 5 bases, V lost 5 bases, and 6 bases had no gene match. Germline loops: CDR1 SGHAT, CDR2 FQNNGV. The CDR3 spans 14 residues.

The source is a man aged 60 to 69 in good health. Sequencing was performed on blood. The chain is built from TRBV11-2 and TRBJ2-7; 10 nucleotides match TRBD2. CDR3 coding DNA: TGTGCCAGCAGCCCTAGCGGGAGAAGCCACGAGCAGTACTTC. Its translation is CASSPSGRSHEQYF.